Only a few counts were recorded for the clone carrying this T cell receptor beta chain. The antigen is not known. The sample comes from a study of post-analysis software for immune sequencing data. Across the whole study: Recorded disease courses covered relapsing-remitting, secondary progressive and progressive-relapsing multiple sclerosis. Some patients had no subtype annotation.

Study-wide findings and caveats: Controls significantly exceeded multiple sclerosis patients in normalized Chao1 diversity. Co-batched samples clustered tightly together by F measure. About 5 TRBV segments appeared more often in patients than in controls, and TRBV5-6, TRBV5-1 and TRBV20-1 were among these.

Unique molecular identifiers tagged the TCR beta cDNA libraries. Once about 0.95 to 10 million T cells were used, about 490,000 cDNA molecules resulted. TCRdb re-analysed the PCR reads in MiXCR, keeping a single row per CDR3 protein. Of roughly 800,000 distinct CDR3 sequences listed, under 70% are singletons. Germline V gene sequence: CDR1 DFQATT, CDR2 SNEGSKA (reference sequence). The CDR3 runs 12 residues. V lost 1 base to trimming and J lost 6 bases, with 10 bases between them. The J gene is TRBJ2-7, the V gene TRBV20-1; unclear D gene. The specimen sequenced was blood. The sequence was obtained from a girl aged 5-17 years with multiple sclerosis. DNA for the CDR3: TGCAGTGCTAGAGGGATCCCCGCCGAGCAGTACTTC. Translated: CSARGIPAEQYF.